A single sample is the source of the 21 T cell receptor gamma chains below, sequenced in a study of intestinal T cells in coeliac disease (dated by TCRdb to 2019 to 2021). Genomic DNA was extracted with the QIAamp DNA FFPE tissue kit from ten 5-um FFPE scrolls per case. Libraries were prepared through multiplex PCR. Sequencing took place on an Ion Torrent PGM. The LymphoTrack kit, which has primers carrying Illumina adapters, was used to amplify TRG repertoires from roughly 200 ng of biopsy DNA. Identical DNA sequences were merged into single rows after TCRdb reprocessed the public reads with CATT. Here the sample has several hundred gamma-chain clones; 42% occur a single time. The top ten clones comprise roughly 16% of the sample. Specimen: a duodenal biopsy. The receptors shown here come from a human donor with celiac disease.

Notes on this clone: The DNA translation disagrees with the TCRdb protein at residue 5, so the protein in this description comes from the DNA. The rearrangement joins TRGV4 to TRGJ1 or TRGJ2. Trimming removed 4 bases from V and 7 bases from J; junction bases left unmatched: 1. Germline V gene lookup returns CDR1 EGSTGY and CDR2 YDSYTSSV. The CDR3 consists of 10 residues. For the CDR3, the DNA is TGTGCCACCTGGGAATATAAGAAACTCTTT. Translated, it gives CATWEYKKLF.

This chain connects TRGV10 to TRGJ1 or TRGJ2. TRGV10 is identified as an open reading frame with a role that is uncertain. The CDR3 contains 15 residues. V dropped 11 bases and J dropped 0; count of bases not matched to a gene: 14. The CDR3 DNA follows: TGTGCTGCGGTGGGATCATGGTCGAATTATTATAAGAAACTCTTT. This codes for CAAVGSWSNYYKKLF.

This clone was found a few times. TCRdb assigns this DNA the protein of a much larger clone, which departs from its translation at residue 12; this likely reflects a read error, and the protein shown comes from translating the DNA. V gene TRGV3 combines with J gene TRGJP2. Germline loops: CDR1 VTNTFY, CDR2 YDVSTARD (reference sequence). The CDR3 loop spans 16 amino acids. CDR3 region: CATWDRRVFSDRIKTF. CDR3 coding DNA: TGTGCCACCTGGGACAGGCGGGTTTTTAGTGATCGGATCAAGACGTTT.

The chain combines TRGV5 with TRGJ1 or TRGJ2. The V gene's germline CDR1 is VINAFY and CDR2 YDVSNSKD. The CDR3 covers 10 residues. Germline trimming cut 5 bases from V and 7 bases from J; bases unmatched to any gene: 2. This CDR3 is CATWGYKKLF. DNA of the CDR3: TGTGCCACCTGGGGGTATAAGAAACTCTTT.

This clone is large by share. The rearrangement joins TRGV9 to TRGJ1 or TRGJ2. Germline V gene lookup returns CDR1 GITISATS and CDR2 ISYDGTV (reference sequence). The ends lost 8 bases at V and 3 bases at J; junction bases unmatched: 7. The CDR3 spans 12 residues. The chain's CDR3 is CALLSCYYKKLF. The CDR3 DNA reads TGTGCCTTGTTGAGTTGTTATTATAAGAAACTCTTT.

The rearrangement uses TRGV8 and TRGJ1 or TRGJ2. Germline V CDR1 and CDR2: VENAVY, YDSYNSRV. The CDR3 contains 9 residues. The V gene end was trimmed by 4 bases and the J gene end by 12 bases; junction bases not matched to a gene: 3. The CDR3 bases are TGTGCCACCTGGGACCTGAAACTCTTT. Protein: CATWDLKLF.

V usage is TRGV10 and J usage is TRGJ1 or TRGJ2. Being an ORF, TRGV10 has a function that is uncertain. V lost 8 bases to trimming and J lost 14 bases; unmatched junction nucleotides: 13. The CDR3 is 11 residues long. The CDR3 spells CAAWGWGGELF. The DNA of the CDR3 is TGTGCTGCGTGGGGTTGGGGAGGAGAACTCTTT.

This clone was detected only once. One end of the junction varies from germline; a read error may be responsible. The V gene is TRGV3, the J gene TRGJ1 or TRGJ2. CDR3 length: 9 amino acids. Germline lookup yields CDR1 VTNTFY and CDR2 YDVSTARD (reference sequence). CDR3 in amino acids: CATWLKKLF. The CDR3, as DNA: TGCGCCACCTGGCTTAAGAAACTCTTT.

By share, this clone ranks as large. The chain has TRGV4 and TRGJ1 or TRGJ2. The CDR3 loop spans 13 amino acids. From germline, CDR1 is EGSTGY and CDR2 YDSYTSSV. J gave up 7 bases and V 3 bases, and 9 bases lay outside the gene matches. The CDR3 reads CATWDPDRYKKLF. The CDR3 nucleotides are TGTGCCACCTGGGATCCGGACAGGTATAAGAAACTCTTT.

This clone turned up a few times. The chain carries TRGV4 and TRGJ1 or TRGJ2. This CDR3 comprises 14 residues. Per the germline V gene, CDR1 is EGSTGY and CDR2 is YDSYTSSV. J was trimmed by 2 bases and V by 4 bases; bases with no gene match: 8. CDR3 residues: CATWDPKDYYKKLF. The CDR3, as DNA: TGTGCCACCTGGGACCCCAAAGATTATTATAAGAAACTCTTT.

The chain recombines TRGV9 with TRGJ1 or TRGJ2. CDR1 and CDR2 (germline): GITISATS, ISYDGTV (reference sequence). Losses at the gene ends were 5 bases for V and 12 bases for J; bases not matched to a gene: 4. This CDR3 spans 9 amino acids. The CDR3 nucleotides read TGTGCCTTGTGGGTAGGGAAACTCTTT. It is translated as CALWVGKLF.

This clone is large (0.1 to 1%). This sequence joins TRGV10 and TRGJ1 or TRGJ2. TRGV10 has ORF status, its function being uncertain. This CDR3 is built from 11 residues. With 8 bases clipped from V and 7 bases from J, the junction kept 6 bases outside the gene matches. CDR3: CAAWEGYKKLF. The CDR3, as DNA: TGTGCTGCGTGGGAGGGGTATAAGAAACTCTTT.

The chain is built from TRGV10 and TRGJ1 or TRGJ2. TRGV10 is an ORF, with its function uncertain. Unmatched junction bases numbered 10, after V lost 7 bases and J lost 12 bases. This CDR3 is 11 amino acids long. Here the CDR3 reads CAAWSPGGKLF. DNA for the CDR3: TGTGCTGCGTGGTCTCCTGGGGGGAAACTCTTT.

Within the sample, this clone is large. The chain recombines TRGV2 with TRGJ1 or TRGJ2. Per the germline V gene, CDR1 is EGSNGY and CDR2 is YDSYNSKV. J was trimmed by 1 base and V by 0 bases; bases with no gene match: 9. There are 16 residues in the CDR3. CDR3 sequence reads: CATWDGPLLNYYKKLF. The CDR3 coding sequence is TGTGCCACCTGGGACGGGCCTCTCCTTAATTATTATAAGAAACTCTTT.

The J gene is TRGJ1 or TRGJ2, the V gene TRGV2. V trimming: 1 base; J trimming: 9 bases; junction bases outside the gene matches: 12. Germline V lookup: CDR1 EGSNGY, CDR2 YDSYNSKV. The CDR3 has 14 amino acids. The CDR3 here is CATWDGRVRVKKLF. CDR3 nucleotides: TGTGCCACCTGGGACGGCCGAGTTAGAGTTAAGAAACTCTTT.

A single count supports this clone. The chain couples TRGV5 to TRGJ1 or TRGJ2. Germline lookup yields CDR1 VINAFY and CDR2 YDVSNSKD. The CDR3 loop spans 10 amino acids. The DNA of the CDR3 is TGTGCACCTGGGACAGGCGAGAAACTCTTT. It is translated as CAPGTGEKLF.

There are a few counts of this clone. This chain joins TRGV10 and TRGJP2. TRGV10 is known as an ORF, though its function is uncertain. The CDR3 consists of 11 residues. The trim removed 9 bases at V and 4 bases at J, leaving 0 bases unmatched. In nucleotides, the CDR3 is TGTGCTGCGTGTAGTGATTGGATCAAGACGTTT. Translation: CAACSDWIKTF.

The gene calls are TRGV10 and TRGJP1. TRGV10 is given ORF status, its function remaining uncertain. V was clipped by 8 bases and J by 3 bases; unmatched bases: 31. The CDR3 extends over 22 amino acids. The CDR3, as DNA: TGTGCTGCGTGGGATTACGACGCCGACCCAACGAGGGAGGGTGCCACTGGTTGGTTCAAGATATTT. Its protein is CAAWDYDADPTREGATGWFKIF.

The CDR3 is CAAWSTFLNYYKKLF. In DNA form, the CDR3 reads TGTGCTGCGTGGAGTACATTTCTGAATTATTATAAGAAACTCTTT. The J gene is TRGJ1 or TRGJ2, the V gene TRGV10. TRGV10 is filed as an ORF, its function uncertain. This CDR3 comprises 15 residues. The ends lost 8 bases at V and 0 bases at J; junction bases unmatched: 11.

J is TRGJ1 or TRGJ2 and V is TRGV4. Losses at the gene ends were 3 bases for V and 9 bases for J; bases not matched to a gene: 8. The CDR3 consists of 12 residues. CDR1 EGSTGY and CDR2 YDSYTSSV come from the germline V gene. The CDR3 loop reads CATWDRPTKKLF. In DNA form, the CDR3 reads TGTGCCACCTGGGATCGCCCCACTAAGAAACTCTTT.

The V gene is TRGV10, the J gene TRGJP1. TRGV10 is noted as an ORF with a role that remains uncertain. With 8 bases clipped from V and 3 bases from J, the junction kept 22 bases outside the gene matches. This CDR3 is 19 amino acids long. CDR3 amino acids: CAAWDLGPKNIPTGWFKIF. For the CDR3, the DNA is TGTGCTGCGTGGGATTTAGGCCCCAAGAATATACCCACTGGTTGGTTCAAGATATTT.